Below, 5 T cell receptor beta chains from the same sample are listed, as sequenced in a study of monozygotic twins with inflammatory bowel disease. TCRdb re-called the 5' RACE reads, yielding one record per CDR3 amino acid sequence without DNA. Its listing shows about 350,000 distinct CDR3 sequences. Source material: blood. The receptors come from a human donor with ulcerative colitis or Crohn's disease, or a healthy co-twin of an affected twin (not recorded which).

J is TRBJ1-4 and V is TRBV4-3; TCRdb's D call of TRBD1 is untestable without DNA. CDR3 length equals 16 residues. Germline CDR1 reads LGHNA; CDR2 reads YSLEER. The CDR3 sequence is CASSQDRRDTNEKLFF.

The chain links TRBV5-1 to TRBJ2-7. Germline values: CDR1 SGHRS, CDR2 YFSETQ. This CDR3 spans 13 amino acids. The chain's CDR3 is CASSFGGTYEQYF. The whole variable domain, remainder taken from reference TRBV5-1 and TRBJ2-7, is KAGVTQTPRYLIKTRGQQVTLSCSPISGHRSVSWYQQTPGQGLQFLFEYFSETQRNKGNFPGRFSGRQFSNSRSEMNVSTLELGDSALYLCASSFGGTYEQYFGPGTRLTVT.

The CDR3 protein is CASSYMSSRGPMGNEQFF. This sequence joins TRBV6-5 and TRBJ2-1; lacking DNA, the TRBD1 call made by TCRdb goes unchecked. The CDR3 totals 18 residues. Looked up from germline, CDR1 is MNHEY and CDR2 is SVGAGI.

This rearrangement joins TRBV6-1 to TRBJ2-4; TCRdb picks TRBD1, but there is no DNA to check that call. Germline V gives CDR1 MNHNS, CDR2 SASEGT. This CDR3 is built from 20 residues. CDR3 residues: CASSKGKDRGGGVTKNIQYF.

The rearrangement joins TRBV7-2 to TRBJ2-7. The CDR3 covers 13 residues. In germline, CDR1 is SGHTA, CDR2 FQGNSA. CDR3 region: CASSLNPSYEQYF.